The 26 T cell receptor beta chains reported below all come from one sample, sequenced in a study of T cells in localized non-small cell lung cancer. Generated by immunoSEQ multiplex PCR, the TCRdb table keeps only in-frame clones and is missing some. Altogether 70,000 or so clones are present, about four fifths being singletons, with the ten largest covering 1% to 1.5%. This specimen consisted of peripheral blood, obtained before any cancer treatment. These receptors all come from a female donor over 55 with stage I lung adenocarcinoma.

The chain employs TRBV29-1 and TRBJ2-5; no firm D call. The length of the CDR3 is 12 residues. V was clipped by 4 bases and J by 5 bases, with 11 bases between them. Germline CDR1 SQVTM, CDR2 ANQGSEA. This CDR3 is CSVVVQRETQYF. Written as DNA, the CDR3 is TGCAGCGTTGTGGTCCAGAGGGAGACCCAGTACTTC.

A few counts support this clone. This chain uses TRBV5-4 with TRBJ1-1, with no clear D. Per the germline V gene, CDR1 is SGHNT and CDR2 is YYREEE (reference sequence). Trimming removed 0 bases from V and 6 bases from J, with 9 bases in between. There are 13 residues in the CDR3. This CDR3 is CASSLESGPEAFF. The CDR3, as DNA: TGTGCCAGCAGCTTGGAGTCGGGCCCTGAAGCTTTCTTT.

This clone appeared a single time. The chain couples TRBV6-6 to TRBJ2-5; unclear D gene. The CDR3 loop spans 13 amino acids. CDR1 is MNHNY, CDR2 SVGAGI, per germline (reference sequence). The germline V and J ends were trimmed by 2 bases and 2 bases, with 6 bases remaining between them. Here the CDR3 reads CASSYHDQETQYF. The DNA of the CDR3 is TGTGCCAGCAGTTACCACGATCAAGAGACCCAGTACTTC.

CDR3 nucleotides: TGTGCCAGCTCACCGGGGGTCACAGATACGCAGTATTTT. The encoded protein is CASSPGVTDTQYF. J is TRBJ2-3 and V is TRBV18, with D possibly called TRBD1 or TRBD2 (5 bases each). The CDR3 totals 13 residues. V was trimmed by 3 bases and J by 2 bases, leaving 6 bases between them. Germline CDR1 KGHSH, CDR2 LQKENI.

This rearrangement joins TRBV29-1 to TRBJ2-7; TRBD2 matches at 10 bases. The length of the CDR3 is 14 residues. V dropped 5 bases and J dropped 5; count of bases not matched to a gene: 9. Germline V lookup: CDR1 SQVTM, CDR2 ANQGSEA. The CDR3 DNA is TGCAGCGTTCATGAAGCGGGAGGGGGCCACGAGCAGTACTTC. Protein product: CSVHEAGGGHEQYF.

This clone showed up just once. The rearrangement links TRBV5-5 to TRBJ2-5; possibly TRBD1 for D (7 bases). There are 15 residues in the CDR3. Trimming took 7 bases from V and 2 from J, leaving 18 bases between them. The germline CDR1 and CDR2 sequences are SGHKS and YYEKEE (reference sequence). This CDR3 reads CASVEQGEVQETQYF. The CDR3 nucleotides are TGTGCCAGCGTGGAGCAGGGGGAGGTACAAGAGACCCAGTACTTC. Combining the CDR3 with reference TRBV5-5 and TRBJ2-5 gives the whole variable domain DAGVTQSPTHLIKTRGQQVTLRCSPISGHKSVSWYQQVLGQGPQFIFQYYEKEERGRGNFPDRFSARQFPNYSSELNVNALLLGDSALYLCASVEQGEVQETQYFGPGTRLLVL.

The rearrangement links TRBV9 to TRBJ2-7, with no clear D. CDR1 and CDR2 from the germline V gene are SGDLS and YYNGEE. The CDR3 is 14 amino acids. With 0 bases removed from V and 0 bases from J, the gap between germline ends came to 7 bases. The CDR3 loop is CASSVGSASYEQYF. The DNA of the CDR3 is TGTGCCAGCAGCGTAGGCTCAGCCTCCTACGAGCAGTACTTC.

This clone has just a few counts. This CDR3 is CASRAMGGSNQPQHF. As DNA, the CDR3 is TGTGCCAGCAGAGCCATGGGCGGGAGCAATCAGCCCCAGCATTTT. The chain joins TRBV6-6 to TRBJ1-5; D unresolved. Between the trimmed V and J ends, which lost 6 bases and 1 base, there was a span of 13 bases. The CDR3 is 15 residues long. The germline V gene has CDR1 MNHNY and CDR2 SVGAGI (reference sequence).

J is TRBJ1-1 and V is TRBV19; maybe TRBD1 (5 bases). CDR1 LNHDA and CDR2 SQIVND come from the germline V gene (reference sequence). V was shortened by 3 bases and J by 1 base, with 15 bases between the two germline ends. CDR3 length: 16 amino acids. CDR3 in amino acids: CASSINVARANTEAFF. In DNA, the CDR3 is TGTGCCAGTAGTATTAATGTCGCCAGGGCGAACACTGAAGCTTTCTTT.

The rearrangement joins TRBV19 to TRBJ2-2, with 7 bases fitting TRBD2. The germline CDR1 and CDR2 sequences are LNHDA and SQIVND (reference sequence). V trimming: 7 bases; J trimming: 3 bases; junction bases outside the gene matches: 5. The CDR3 runs to 14 residues. The CDR3 DNA is TGTGCCAGTAATCAAGGGAGGGACACCGGGGAGCTGTTTTTT. This encodes CASNQGRDTGELFF.

J is TRBJ1-4 and V is TRBV7-9; D unresolved. Trimming removed 6 bases from V and 6 bases from J, with 17 bases in between. CDR3 length equals 15 residues. In germline, CDR1 is SEHNR, CDR2 FQNEAQ (reference sequence). The CDR3 coding sequence is TGTGCCAGCAGTGATACGGCCGGCGGGGATGAAAAACTGTTTTTT. Translation: CASSDTAGGDEKLFF.

The chain joins TRBV14 to TRBJ2-3; 13 nucleotides agree with TRBD2. J was trimmed by 6 bases and V by 5 bases; bases with no gene match: 11. The germline gives CDR1 SGHDN, CDR2 FVKESK. The CDR3 is made up of 17 amino acids. CDR3 sequence reads: CASSAYPGTSGMDTQYF. The CDR3 DNA reads as TGTGCCAGCAGCGCCTACCCCGGGACTAGCGGGATGGATACGCAGTATTTT.

The rearrangement links TRBV19 to TRBJ2-1; 11 bases are a match to TRBD1. There are 17 residues in the CDR3. The V and J ends lost 3 bases and 2 bases, in that order; junction bases with no gene match: 6. Per germline, CDR1 LNHDA and CDR2 SQIVND (reference sequence). Written as DNA, the CDR3 is TGTGCCAGTAGTATGGGTGGGGGACAGGGGGCCTACAATGAGCAGTTCTTC. This sequence encodes CASSMGGGQGAYNEQFF.

Only one count was recorded for this clone. The chain couples TRBV7-8 to TRBJ2-3; D is unresolved. Trimming took off 5 bases at V and 7 bases at J, with 7 bases between the two ends. The germline CDR1 and CDR2 sequences are SGHVS and FQNEAQ. This CDR3 spans 11 amino acids. This chain's CDR3 is CASSPYNTQYF. As DNA, the CDR3 is TGTGCCAGCAGCCCTTACAATACGCAGTATTTT.

V is TRBV28 and J is TRBJ2-5, with 10 bases fitting TRBD1. There are 14 residues in the CDR3. V lost 5 bases to trimming and J lost 3 bases; unmatched junction nucleotides: 3. Germline-derived CDR1 and CDR2 are MDHEN and SYDVKM. CDR3 nucleotide sequence: TGTGCCAGCAGTACTGGACAGGGGGAAGAGACCCAGTACTTC. As protein: CASSTGQGEETQYF. Complete variable domain (other parts from reference TRBV28 and TRBJ2-5): DVKVTQSSRYLVKRTGEKVFLECVQDMDHENMFWYRQDPGLGLRLIYFSYDVKMKEKGDIPEGYSVSREKKERFSLILESASTNQTSMYLCASSTGQGEETQYFGPGTRLLVL.

The chain combines TRBV2 with TRBJ1-1; possible D gene TRBD1, 5 bases. V lost 11 bases to trimming and J lost 0 bases, with 22 bases between them. Germline-derived CDR1 and CDR2 are SNHLY and FYNNEI. The CDR3 loop spans 16 amino acids. CDR3 loop: CAGNYDRDKLNTEAFF. The CDR3 DNA is TGTGCCGGCAATTATGACAGAGATAAATTGAACACTGAAGCTTTCTTT.

The chain uses TRBV5-1 and TRBJ2-3; D could derive from TRBD1 or TRBD2 (5 bases each). The CDR3 extends over 15 amino acids. V was pared by 5 bases and J by 4 bases, with 17 bases between. Germline lookup yields CDR1 SGHRS and CDR2 YFSETQ. The CDR3 sequence is CASRSDRPGPDTQYF. The CDR3 coding sequence is TGCGCCAGCAGATCGGACCGACCGGGGCCAGATACGCAGTATTTT.

CDR3 region: CASFRPIGQGKTEAFF. The CDR3 nucleotides are TGTGCCAGCTTCCGGCCCATAGGACAGGGGAAAACTGAAGCTTTCTTT. This chain uses TRBV19 with TRBJ1-1; 9 bases align to TRBD1. Germline loops: CDR1 LNHDA, CDR2 SQIVND (reference sequence). The V and J ends lost 9 bases and 5 bases, in that order; junction bases with no gene match: 16. The CDR3 is 16 amino acids.

The chain's CDR3 is CASSPGPGDSPLHF. The CDR3 DNA is TGCGCCAGCAGCCCGGGACCGGGCGATTCACCCCTCCACTTT. The chain links TRBV5-1 to TRBJ1-6, with D possibly TRBD1 on 5 matching bases. The CDR3 runs 14 residues. Trimming cost V 4 bases and J 8 bases, with 13 bases left between them. Germline CDR1 SGHRS, CDR2 YFSETQ.

The V call is TRBV29-1, the J call TRBJ2-5; 11 bases match TRBD2. The V gene end was trimmed by 4 bases and the J gene end by 1 base; junction bases not matched to a gene: 5. This CDR3 region has 15 residues. The germline CDR1 and CDR2 sequences are SQVTM and ANQGSEA. The CDR3 coding sequence is TGCAGCGTTGGTACTAGCGGGAGCCCCCAAGAGACCCAGTACTTC. It encodes CSVGTSGSPQETQYF.

The genes are TRBV6-5 and TRBJ2-2; unclear D gene. The CDR3 has 13 amino acids. V lost 3 bases to trimming and J lost 5 bases, with 7 bases between them. The germline V gene has CDR1 MNHEY and CDR2 SVGAGI. For the CDR3, the DNA is TGTGCCAGCAGTTATATGGTTACCGGGGAGCTGTTTTTT. As protein: CASSYMVTGELFF.

This clone was recorded once. The chain couples TRBV2 to TRBJ2-5; 7 bases map to TRBD2. This CDR3 region has 14 residues. With 6 bases clipped from V and 5 bases from J, the junction kept 9 bases outside the gene matches. Looked up from germline, CDR1 is SNHLY and CDR2 is FYNNEI. The CDR3: CASRSGLPTETQYF. CDR3 bases: TGTGCCAGCAGGTCGGGACTACCCACGGAGACCCAGTACTTC.

This chain joins TRBV10-3 and TRBJ2-1; D might be TRBD1 (5 bases). Deletions cut 4 bases from V and 2 bases from J, with 12 bases between. The CDR3 is made up of 15 amino acids. Germline CDR1 reads ENHRY; CDR2 reads SYGVKD. The CDR3 DNA reads as TGTGCCATCAGTGGCCCAGGGCGTACCTACAATGAGCAGTTCTTC. It specifies CAISGPGRTYNEQFF.

The rearrangement links TRBV18 to TRBJ1-2, with 7 bases aligning to TRBD1. CDR3 length: 14 amino acids. The trim removed 2 bases at V and 7 bases at J, leaving 7 bases unmatched. From germline, CDR1 is KGHSH and CDR2 LQKENI. The CDR3 is CASSPGDSSGGYTF. CDR3 DNA sequence: TGTGCCAGCTCACCAGGGGACAGCAGCGGTGGCTACACCTTC.

This clone was detected once. Here the CDR3 reads CASSKQGINEKLFF. The CDR3 coding sequence is TGTGCCAGCAGCAAACAGGGGATTAATGAAAAACTGTTTTTT. The V gene is TRBV27, the J gene TRBJ1-4, with 7 nucleotides matching TRBD1. This CDR3 contains 14 residues. CDR1 and CDR2 from the germline V gene are MNHEY and SMNVEV (reference sequence). The V and J ends lost 6 bases and 4 bases, in that order; junction bases with no gene match: 5.

This clone was recorded a few times. The chain recombines TRBV19 with TRBJ1-5; TRBD1 is a possible D gene (5 bases). This CDR3 region has 14 residues. V gave up 4 bases and J gave up 4 bases, with 11 bases separating them. CDR1 and CDR2 (germline): LNHDA, SQIVND (reference sequence). The CDR3 DNA reads TGTGCCAGTAGTACTCAGGGAGGGAATCAGCCCCAGCATTTT. It yields the protein CASSTQGGNQPQHF.